The 22 T cell receptor beta chains presented below share a single source sample, sequenced in a study of T cell repertoires in cytomegalovirus infection. TCRdb recomputed calls from the reads with MiXCR, one row per CDR3 protein. Among under 250,000 distinct CDR3 sequences listed, 5% to 8.5% were seen once. Sequenced input: PBMCs. These receptors all come from a human donor in good health (CMV status not recorded). Some clones in this sample may be carry-over from other donors' samples.

This clonotype was detected ten times or more. V usage is TRBV28 and J usage is TRBJ1-5; tentatively, D is TRBD1 (5 bases). Germline V gene data show CDR1 as MDHEN and CDR2 as SYDVKM. The CDR3 consists of 15 residues. The germline V and J ends were trimmed by 6 bases and 6 bases, with 18 bases remaining between them. The CDR3 sequence is CASRGLKGPGQPQHF. For the CDR3, the DNA is TGTGCCAGCAGGGGGCTTAAGGGCCCGGGTCAGCCCCAGCATTTT.

Of note for this clonotype: Because it lacks the conserved phenylalanine or tryptophan at the end, this CDR3 is likely a read error. V and J are TRBV3-1 and TRBJ2-3; D not resolved. The CDR3 spans 15 residues. CDR1 is LGHDT and CDR2 is YNNKEL in the germline V gene (reference sequence). Trimming removed 4 bases from V and 0 bases from J, with 11 bases in between. CDR3 protein: CASSPLVVSTDTQYV. The CDR3 bases are TGTGCCAGCAGCCCTCTCGTTGTGAGCACAGATACGCAGTATGTT.

This clonotype was seen at least ten times. The chain links TRBV30 to TRBJ1-2, with D possibly TRBD1 on 5 matching bases. The CDR3 spans 14 residues. The V and J ends lost 4 bases and 6 bases respectively, with 18 bases between them. Germline CDR1 reads GTSNPN; CDR2 reads SVGIG (reference sequence). DNA for the CDR3: TGTGCCTGGACCCCGGGACCGGGCCCTGATGGCTACACCTTC. This encodes CAWTPGPGPDGYTF. Supplemented by reference TRBV30 and TRBJ1-2, the full variable domain reads SQTIHQWPATLVQPVGSPLSLECTVEGTSNPNLYWYRQAAGRGLQLLFYSVGIGQISSEVPQNLSASRPQDRQFILSSKKLLLSDSGFYLCAWTPGPGPDGYTFGSGTRLTVV.

This clonotype was counted ten times or more. Written as DNA, the CDR3 is TGTGCCAGCAGCTTGGGTCGGGGGGCCCCCTACAATGAGCAGTTCTTC. This encodes CASSLGRGAPYNEQFF. The chain combines TRBV7-2 with TRBJ2-1, with D tentatively TRBD2 (7 bases). The CDR3 spans 16 residues. Germline CDR1 and CDR2: SGHTA and FQGNSA. V was pared by 3 bases and J by 2 bases, with 14 bases between.

This clonotype was observed many times. The chain uses TRBV20-1 and TRBJ1-5, with D hard to call. V lost 0 bases and J lost 4, with 19 bases in between. CDR3 size: 17 residues. Germline CDR1 reads DFQATT; CDR2 reads SNEGSKA (reference sequence). CDR3 coding DNA: TGCAGTGCTAGAGATTGGGCGGAGTATCCGAGGAATCAGCCCCAGCATTTT. Its protein product is CSARDWAEYPRNQPQHF.

The sample holds a few counts of this clonotype. The CDR3 sequence is CASSPILLGRDTEAFF. The CDR3 nucleotides are TGCGCCAGCAGCCCTATCCTTCTGGGCAGGGACACTGAAGCTTTCTTT. The gene calls are TRBV4-1 and TRBJ1-1, with D maybe TRBD1 (5 bases). Germline lookup yields CDR1 MGHRA and CDR2 YSYEKL. The CDR3 has 16 residues. V was trimmed by 4 bases and J by 3 bases, leaving 18 bases between them.

At least ten counts were recorded for this clonotype. The rearrangement joins TRBV11-2 to TRBJ1-2; perhaps TRBD1 as D (6 bases). V was shortened by 3 bases and J by 4 bases, with 12 bases between the two germline ends. CDR3 length: 14 amino acids. The germline gives CDR1 SGHAT, CDR2 FQNNGV. Here the CDR3 DNA reads TGTGCCAGCAGCTTGGGACACTTCGGCTATGGCTACACCTTC. Residues: CASSLGHFGYGYTF.

This clonotype was recorded many times. This chain uses TRBV2 with TRBJ1-2; D unresolved. Trimming stripped 1 base from V and 0 bases from J, with 3 bases between. The CDR3 has 13 residues. Per germline, CDR1 SNHLY and CDR2 FYNNEI. The CDR3 is CASSEEANYGYTF. CDR3 sequence (DNA): TGTGCCAGCAGTGAAGAGGCTAACTATGGCTACACCTTC. Full variable domain (missing parts from reference TRBV2 and TRBJ1-2): EPEVTQTPSHQVTQMGQEVILRCVPISNHLYFYWYRQILGQKVEFLVSFYNNEISEKSEIFDDQFSVERPDGSNFTLKIRSTKLEDSAMYFCASSEEANYGYTFGSGTRLTVV.

This clonotype was counted ten times or more. V gene TRBV25-1 combines with J gene TRBJ2-7, with D perhaps matching TRBD1 (5 bases). This CDR3 is built from 14 residues. The V gene's germline CDR1 is MGHDK and CDR2 SYGVNS. The V end lost 2 bases, the J end lost 1 base, and 9 bases lay between the germline ends. CDR3 sequence (DNA): TGTGCCAGCAGTGAACCAGGGCGATCCTACGAGCAGTACTTC. This translates into CASSEPGRSYEQYF.

This clonotype occurred many times. The chain joins TRBV6-2 or TRBV6-3 to TRBJ2-5, with TRBD2 matching 16 bases. The germline CDR1 and CDR2 sequences are MNHEY and SVGEGT. The length of the CDR3 is 17 residues. The V and J ends lost 4 bases and 4 bases, in that order; junction bases with no gene match: 6. The CDR3 region is CASSLGLAGGPGETQYF. The DNA of the CDR3 is TGTGCCAGCAGTTTGGGACTAGCGGGGGGGCCAGGAGAGACCCAGTACTTC.

Comments on this clonotype: This may be a read error, as it is one base from a much larger clone. The chain combines TRBV30 with TRBJ2-6; D is uncertain. V lost 2 bases and J lost 4, with 6 bases in between. CDR3 length equals 13 residues. CDR1 is GTSNPN and CDR2 is SVGIG in the germline V gene (reference sequence). DNA for the CDR3: TGTGCCTGGAGTACCCTCGGGGCCAACGTCCTGACTTTC. It codes for CAWSTLGANVLTF.

A few counts support this clonotype. This chain connects TRBV19 to TRBJ1-2; D is possibly TRBD1 (5 bases). V lost 7 bases and J lost 8, with 20 bases in between. Germline V gene data show CDR1 as LNHDA and CDR2 as SQIVND (reference sequence). This CDR3 has 14 residues. The CDR3 coding sequence is TGTGCCAGTACCCCCCGGGGGGGGGTCGTCGGCTACACCTTC. It is translated as CASTPRGGVVGYTF.

The chain uses TRBV2 and TRBJ1-6, with a tentative D call TRBD1 (5 bases). CDR1 SNHLY and CDR2 FYNNEI come from the germline V gene. CDR3 size: 14 residues. The V gene lost 2 bases and the J gene lost 10 bases, with 12 bases spanning the gap. Here the CDR3 reads CASSEMGGRSPLHF. The CDR3 DNA reads as TGTGCCAGCAGTGAAATGGGGGGACGATCACCCCTCCACTTT.

This clonotype was found many times. V usage is TRBV7-2 and J usage is TRBJ2-2; 8 bases are a match to TRBD2. Per the germline V gene, CDR1 is SGHTA and CDR2 is FQGNSA. CDR3 length equals 15 residues. Germline trimming cut 4 bases from V and 5 bases from J; bases unmatched to any gene: 6. DNA of the CDR3: TGTGCCAGCAGCTACGACAGCGGGGGTACCGGGGAGCTGTTTTTT. It translates to CASSYDSGGTGELFF.

The CDR3 DNA reads TGCGCCAGCAGACCATACCCCGGGTATAATCAGCCCCAGCATTTT. This codes for CASRPYPGYNQPQHF. The J gene is TRBJ1-5, the V gene TRBV5-1; D gene ambiguous. This CDR3 is built from 15 residues. The V end lost 5 bases, the J end lost 4 bases, and 16 bases lay between the germline ends. CDR1 and CDR2 from the germline V gene are SGHRS and YFSETQ.

This clonotype was seen ten or more times. The gene calls are TRBV11-2 and TRBJ1-5; D gene unclear. The CDR3 is 15 residues long. Trimming took off 5 bases at V and 2 bases at J, with 13 bases between the two ends. Germline-derived CDR1 and CDR2 are SGHAT and FQNNGV. CDR3 DNA sequence: TGTGCCAGCAGCCTGGGATCGTCGGGCAATCAGCCCCAGCATTTT. Translated: CASSLGSSGNQPQHF. Full variable domain (rest looked up from reference TRBV11-2 and TRBJ1-5): EAGVAQSPRYKIIEKRQSVAFWCNPISGHATLYWYQQILGQGPKLLIQFQNNGVVDDSQLPKDRFSAERLKGVDSTLKIQPAKLEDSAVYLCASSLGSSGNQPQHFGDGTRLSIL.

This clonotype was observed at least ten times. The J gene is TRBJ2-7, the V gene TRBV11-2, with 7 bases lining up with TRBD1. Germline V gene sequence: CDR1 SGHAT, CDR2 FQNNGV. This CDR3 comprises 15 residues. Losses at the gene ends were 5 bases for V and 2 bases for J; bases not matched to a gene: 9. CDR3 nucleotide sequence: TGTGCCAGCAGCGTATTGGACAGGTCCGCCTACGAGCAGTACTTC. Translating gives CASSVLDRSAYEQYF.

This clonotype was picked up many times. The chain combines TRBV7-2 with TRBJ1-2; 8 bases are shared with TRBD1. Trimming cost V 7 bases and J 4 bases; bases outside gene matches: 8. The CDR3 is 14 residues long. Germline V gene data show CDR1 as SGHTA and CDR2 as FQGNSA. In nucleotides, the CDR3 is TGTGCCAGCAACCGCGAACAGGGGGTCTATGGCTACACCTTC. Protein sequence: CASNREQGVYGYTF.

This clonotype came up many times. CDR3 nucleotides: TGCAGTGCTAGAGATCCCGCCGGGACAGGGCGAACCGGGGAGCTGTTTTTT. As protein: CSARDPAGTGRTGELFF. V and J are TRBV20-1 and TRBJ2-2, with 9 bases lining up with TRBD1. Unmatched junction bases numbered 10, after V lost 0 bases and J lost 5 bases. The CDR3 spans 17 residues. Germline-derived CDR1 and CDR2 are DFQATT and SNEGSKA (reference sequence).

The chain is built from TRBV5-1 and TRBJ2-3; TRBD2 matches 9 bases. Germline V CDR1 and CDR2: SGHRS, YFSETQ. The CDR3 is made up of 16 amino acids. V lost 3 bases to trimming and J lost 4 bases; unmatched junction nucleotides: 9. CDR3 region: CASSSGGLAGADTQYF. Written as DNA, the CDR3 is TGCGCCAGCAGCTCCGGGGGACTAGCCGGAGCAGATACGCAGTATTTT.

In regard to this clonotype: This may be a read error: a much more frequent sequence differs by one nucleotide. The rearrangement joins TRBV3-1 to TRBJ2-1; no firm D call. CDR3 length: 15 residues. Trimming removed 0 bases from V and 8 bases from J, with 14 bases in between. Germline values: CDR1 LGHDT, CDR2 YNNKEL (reference sequence). The CDR3 region has the DNA TGTGCCAGCAGCCAAGACACGTACCAAGGCGATGAGCAGTTCTTC. It yields the protein CASSQDTYQGDEQFF.

The chain carries TRBV7-2 and TRBJ2-7; D is possibly TRBD1 (6 bases). Per germline, CDR1 SGHTA and CDR2 FQGNSA. The CDR3 covers 13 residues. The CDR3 spells CASSRYLEGELVV. CDR3 nucleotide sequence: TGTGCCAGCAGCCGTTACCTTGAGGGGGAACTTGTCGTC.